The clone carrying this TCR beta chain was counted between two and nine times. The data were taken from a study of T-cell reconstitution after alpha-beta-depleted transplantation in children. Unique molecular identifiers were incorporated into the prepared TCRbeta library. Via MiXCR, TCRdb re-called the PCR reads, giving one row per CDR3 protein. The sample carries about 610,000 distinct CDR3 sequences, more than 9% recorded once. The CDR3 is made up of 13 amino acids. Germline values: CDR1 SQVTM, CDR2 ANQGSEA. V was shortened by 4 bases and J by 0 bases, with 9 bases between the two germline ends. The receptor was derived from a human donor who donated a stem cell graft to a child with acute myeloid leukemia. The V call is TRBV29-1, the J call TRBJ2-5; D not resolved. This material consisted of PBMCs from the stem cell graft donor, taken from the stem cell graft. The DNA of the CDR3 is TGCAGCGTTGGCCCGATGTACCAAGAGACCCAGTACTTC. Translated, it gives CSVGPMYQETQYF.